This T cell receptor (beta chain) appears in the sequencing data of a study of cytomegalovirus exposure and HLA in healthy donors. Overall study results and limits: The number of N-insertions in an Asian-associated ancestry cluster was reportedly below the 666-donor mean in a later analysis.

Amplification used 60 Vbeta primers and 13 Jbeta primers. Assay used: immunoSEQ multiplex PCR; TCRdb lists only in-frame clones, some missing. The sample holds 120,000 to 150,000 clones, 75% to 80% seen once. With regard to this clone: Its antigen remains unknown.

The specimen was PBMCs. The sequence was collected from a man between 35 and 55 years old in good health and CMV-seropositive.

CDR3 in DNA: TGTGCCAGTAGTGCGGAGAGGTTGAGCATTCAGTACTTC. Its translation is CASSAERLSIQYF. The rearrangement joins TRBV19 to TRBJ2-4, with no clear D. Germline loops: CDR1 LNHDA, CDR2 SQIVND (reference sequence). V dropped 5 bases and J dropped 9 bases, with 14 bases sitting between them. The CDR3 spans 13 residues.